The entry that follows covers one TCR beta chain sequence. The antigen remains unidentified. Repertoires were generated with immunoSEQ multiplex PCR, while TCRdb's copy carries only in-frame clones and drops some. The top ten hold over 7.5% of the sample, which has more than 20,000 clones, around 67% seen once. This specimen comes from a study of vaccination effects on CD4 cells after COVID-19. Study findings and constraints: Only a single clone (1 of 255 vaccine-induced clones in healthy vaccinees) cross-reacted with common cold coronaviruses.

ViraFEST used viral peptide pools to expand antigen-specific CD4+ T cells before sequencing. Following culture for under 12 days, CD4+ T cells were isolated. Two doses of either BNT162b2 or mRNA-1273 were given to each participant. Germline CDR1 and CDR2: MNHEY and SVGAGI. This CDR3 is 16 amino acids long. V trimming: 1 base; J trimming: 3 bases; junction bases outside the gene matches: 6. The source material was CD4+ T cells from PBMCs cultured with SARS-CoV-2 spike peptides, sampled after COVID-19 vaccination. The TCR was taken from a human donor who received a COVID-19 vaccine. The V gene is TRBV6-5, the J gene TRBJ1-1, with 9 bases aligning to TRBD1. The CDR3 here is CASSYWTGAIDTEAFF. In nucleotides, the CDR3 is TGTGCCAGCAGTTACTGGACAGGGGCGATTGACACTGAAGCTTTCTTT.